The next 3 T cell receptor beta chains were all read from a single sample in a study of CD8+CD57+ T cells in acquired aplastic anemia. The study profiled TCR beta VDJ and CDR3 using genomic DNA as template. TCRdb redid the calling of the reads with MiXCR, one entry per CDR3 protein. This table has under 200,000 distinct CDR3 sequences, approximately 40% appearing once. The source material was sorted CD4+, CD8+, or CD8+CD57+ T cells (not recorded which) from PBMCs. The receptor set was obtained from a human donor in good health.

V gene TRBV6-1 combines with J gene TRBJ1-1; D unclear. Trimming left V 6 bases short and J 0 bases short, with 17 bases between. CDR1 is MNHNS and CDR2 is SASEGT in the germline V gene. The CDR3 has 16 residues. The CDR3 here is CASRENGRYMNTEAFF. DNA of the CDR3: TGTGCCAGCAGGGAAAACGGGAGATACATGAACACTGAAGCTTTCTTT.

V is TRBV11-1 and J is TRBJ1-2, with D perhaps matching TRBD1 (5 bases). The CDR3 covers 17 residues. Trimming cost V 2 bases and J 3 bases, with 19 bases left between them. CDR1 and CDR2 from the germline V gene are SGHAT and FQDESV (reference sequence). CDR3 DNA sequence: TGTGCCAGCAGCTTATCACCGAGGGGACTGGCTGACTATGGCTACACCTTC. This translates into CASSLSPRGLADYGYTF. Full variable domain (missing parts from reference TRBV11-1 and TRBJ1-2): EAEVAQSPRYKITEKSQAVAFWCDPISGHATLYWYRQILGQGPELLVQFQDESVVDDSQLPKDRFSAERLKGVDSTLKIQPAELGDSAMYLCASSLSPRGLADYGYTFGSGTRLTVV.

V and J are TRBV27 and TRBJ2-2; D is unclear. The CDR3 is made up of 13 amino acids. Germline CDR1 reads MNHEY; CDR2 reads SMNVEV (reference sequence). V lost 3 bases and J lost 4, with 6 bases in between. The CDR3 loop is CASSFATTGELFF. In DNA, the CDR3 is TGTGCCAGCAGTTTCGCTACCACCGGGGAGCTGTTTTTT.